The 13 T cell receptor beta chains below all came from one sample that was sequenced in a study of T cell responses to AZD1222 COVID-19 vaccine. TCRdb keeps only in-frame clones here, not all; method: immunoSEQ multiplex PCR. The sample holds about 150,000 clones, over 80% seen once. Here the sequenced sample was peripheral blood, taken 28 days after the second AZD1222 dose. Receptors were obtained from an adult who received the AZD1222 COVID-19 vaccine.

V gene TRBV5-1 combines with J gene TRBJ2-3; 9 bases line up with TRBD2. The CDR3 runs 18 residues. CDR1 and CDR2 from the germline V gene are SGHRS and YFSETQ. Unmatched junction bases numbered 17, after V lost 6 bases and J lost 3 bases. CDR3 nucleotides: TGCGCCAGCAACTCGCGGGGTGCTAGCGGGGTGGGTACAGATACGCAGTATTTT. This codes for CASNSRGASGVGTDTQYF.

This clone was observed many times. CDR3 sequence (DNA): TGTGCCAGTAGACCGGGAGGGGTGGTCAATGAGCAGTTCTTC. Translation: CASRPGGVVNEQFF. V is TRBV27 and J is TRBJ2-1, with 8 bases fitting TRBD2. This CDR3 has 14 amino acids. The germline V gene has CDR1 MNHEY and CDR2 SMNVEV (reference sequence). J was trimmed by 6 bases and V by 9 bases; bases with no gene match: 10.

This chain links TRBV5-4 with TRBJ2-2; 8 positions agree with TRBD1. Germline CDR1 SGHNT, CDR2 YYREEE (reference sequence). This CDR3 contains 18 residues. J gave up 0 bases and V 3 bases, and 10 bases lay outside the gene matches. CDR3: CASSWGDRTSSNTGELFF. The CDR3 DNA reads as TGTGCCAGCAGCTGGGGGGACAGGACATCCTCGAACACCGGGGAGCTGTTTTTT.

The chain couples TRBV2 to TRBJ2-7, with D tentatively TRBD1 (6 bases). Trimming cost V 4 bases and J 0 bases, with 13 bases left between them. The length of the CDR3 is 15 residues. Per germline, CDR1 SNHLY and CDR2 FYNNEI. CDR3 DNA: TGTGCCAGCAGTGGTGGGGACAAGAGCTCCTACGAGCAGTACTTC. Amino acids: CASSGGDKSSYEQYF.

The chain combines TRBV9 with TRBJ2-5; D remains ambiguous. The V gene lost 1 base and the J gene lost 3 bases, with 10 bases spanning the gap. CDR3 length: 14 amino acids. The germline CDR1 and CDR2 sequences are SGDLS and YYNGEE. The CDR3 region has the DNA TGTGCCAGCAGCGTATCGATCGGTAAAGAGACCCAGTACTTC. Amino acids: CASSVSIGKETQYF.

This sequence joins TRBV3-1 (or the pseudogene TRBV3-2) and TRBJ1-1; TRBD1 aligns across 10 bases. The CDR3 runs 13 residues. CDR1 LGHDT and CDR2 YNNKEL come from the germline V gene (reference sequence). The V and J ends lost 4 bases and 11 bases, in that order; junction bases with no gene match: 7. CDR3 DNA: TGTGCCAGCAGCCTTGGGACAGGGGAAAATGCTTTCTTT. Protein: CASSLGTGENAFF.

This clone was counted between two and nine times. The chain has TRBV28 and TRBJ2-1, with D unresolved. Per the germline V gene, CDR1 is MDHEN and CDR2 is SYDVKM. The CDR3 sequence is 15 residues long. Trimming pared 8 bases from V and 0 bases from J, leaving 14 bases between. CDR3: CASAHSPSSYNEQFF. The CDR3 coding sequence is TGTGCCAGCGCACATAGTCCGAGCTCCTACAATGAGCAGTTCTTC.

The chain combines TRBV28 with TRBJ1-5; D gene unclear. The ends were cut back, 2 bases at V and 6 bases at J, with 8 bases in the middle. The germline V gene has CDR1 MDHEN and CDR2 SYDVKM. This CDR3 region has 13 residues. This CDR3 is CASSLMAGQPQHF. In DNA form, the CDR3 reads TGTGCCAGCAGTTTAATGGCCGGTCAGCCCCAGCATTTT.

The chain joins TRBV6-2 or TRBV6-3 to TRBJ1-5; D unclear. V shed 0 bases and J shed 9 bases, with 12 bases lying between them. Germline CDR1 is MNHEY and CDR2 is SVGEGT. The CDR3 length is 14 residues. Written as DNA, the CDR3 is TGTGCCAGCAGTTACTCAGAGAGCTGGCGGCCCCAGCATTTT. This translates into CASSYSESWRPQHF.

The chain is built from TRBV9 and TRBJ2-7, with TRBD2 identical over 10 bases. The CDR3 contains 16 residues. The junction had 11 bases not matched to a gene; V was cut back by 3 bases and J by 5 bases. From germline, CDR1 is SGDLS and CDR2 YYNGEE. CDR3 sequence reads: CASSATPASGSHEQYF. The CDR3 bases are TGTGCCAGCAGCGCAACTCCAGCTAGCGGGAGCCACGAGCAGTACTTC.

V is TRBV10-3 and J is TRBJ1-5; the match to TRBD1 covers 9 bases. The J segment lost 7 bases and the V segment lost 4 bases, leaving 8 bases of the junction unmatched. The germline CDR1 and CDR2 sequences are ENHRY and SYGVKD. This CDR3 spans 15 amino acids. In DNA, the CDR3 is TGTGCCATCAGTGCAACAGGGGGCGCCGGCCAGCCCCAGCATTTT. It translates to CAISATGGAGQPQHF.

In this sample, this clone turned up once. The V gene is TRBV5-4, the J gene TRBJ2-1, with D maybe TRBD1 (6 bases). Germline loops: CDR1 SGHNT, CDR2 YYREEE (reference sequence). The germline V and J ends were trimmed by 3 bases and 12 bases, with 25 bases remaining between them. The CDR3 is 16 amino acids. CDR3: CASSSPPFRQDLTQFF. In nucleotides, the CDR3 is TGTGCCAGCAGCTCCCCCCCATTTCGACAGGACCTCACGCAGTTCTTC.

Turning to this clone: Other DNA sequences from this sample encode an identical CDR3 as well. CDR3 amino acids: CASSRDSAYEQYF. In DNA, the CDR3 is TGTGCCAGTAGTAGGGACTCCGCCTACGAGCAGTACTTC. The V and J genes are TRBV19 and TRBJ2-7, with D tentatively TRBD2 (6 bases). V lost 4 bases to trimming and J lost 2 bases, with 9 bases between them. Germline V gene lookup returns CDR1 LNHDA and CDR2 SQIVND (reference sequence). There are 13 residues in the CDR3.